This T cell receptor (beta chain) was captured in a study of blood T cell repertoires in COVID-19. This clone came up once. Using immunoSEQ multiplex PCR, the repertoire was profiled, and TCRdb retains in-frame clones only, with some absent. The sample lists hundreds of thousands of clones, about 85% seen once, with 3.5% to 4% in the top ten. Material: peripheral blood. This TCR derives from a woman aged 18-29 years with acute or convalescent COVID-19.

The CDR3 spells CASSHPTGGYYGYTF. The CDR3 bases are TGCGCCAGCAGCCACCCGACAGGGGGCTACTATGGCTACACCTTC. V is TRBV4-1 and J is TRBJ1-2; TRBD1 matches at 10 bases. The CDR3 is made up of 15 amino acids. Germline assignment: CDR1 MGHRA and CDR2 YSYEKL. Unmatched junction bases numbered 4, after V lost 3 bases and J lost 3 bases.